The subject of this entry is one T cell receptor (beta chain). Its antigen is undetermined. This entry is derived from a study of blood T cells in healthy people across ages. Regarding the study as a whole: There was a strong correlation between TCR beta diversity and naive T cell percentage. Both higher diversity and more naive CD4+ cells marked long-lived donors when set against aged donors.

It was with a sample-barcoded 5' primer and a J-beta primer mix that a second PCR of roughly 7 to 11 cycles was run. Every cDNA molecule bore a tag from a template-switch adaptor containing 12 random nucleotides. TCRdb passed the 5' RACE reads through MiXCR, listing each CDR3 protein once. The sample lists fewer than 1,000,000 distinct CDR3 sequences; more than 40% were seen once. The specimen was blood. This clonotype was sampled from a man in his 60s in good health.

Written as DNA, the CDR3 is TGTGCCACCCGGCCGGGGACTCAGAACTATGGCTACACCTTC. It yields the protein CATRPGTQNYGYTF. The chain combines TRBV6-1 with TRBJ1-2, with D possibly matching TRBD1 (5 bases). The CDR3 extends over 14 amino acids. Germline CDR1 MNHNS, CDR2 SASEGT. Trimming removed 10 bases at V and 2 bases at J, with 17 bases between.